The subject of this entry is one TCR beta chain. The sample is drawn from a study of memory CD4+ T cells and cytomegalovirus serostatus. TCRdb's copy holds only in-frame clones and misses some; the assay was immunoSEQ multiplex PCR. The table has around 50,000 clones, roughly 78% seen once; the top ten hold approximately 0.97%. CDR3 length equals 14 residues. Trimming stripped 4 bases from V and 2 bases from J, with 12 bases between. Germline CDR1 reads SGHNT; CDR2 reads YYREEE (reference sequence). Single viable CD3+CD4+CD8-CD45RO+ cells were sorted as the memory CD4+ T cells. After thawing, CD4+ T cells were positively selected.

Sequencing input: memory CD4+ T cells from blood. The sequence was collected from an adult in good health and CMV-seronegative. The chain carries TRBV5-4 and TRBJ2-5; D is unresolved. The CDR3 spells CASSPGQIQETQYF. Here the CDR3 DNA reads TGTGCCAGCAGCCCCGGTCAGATACAAGAGACCCAGTACTTC.